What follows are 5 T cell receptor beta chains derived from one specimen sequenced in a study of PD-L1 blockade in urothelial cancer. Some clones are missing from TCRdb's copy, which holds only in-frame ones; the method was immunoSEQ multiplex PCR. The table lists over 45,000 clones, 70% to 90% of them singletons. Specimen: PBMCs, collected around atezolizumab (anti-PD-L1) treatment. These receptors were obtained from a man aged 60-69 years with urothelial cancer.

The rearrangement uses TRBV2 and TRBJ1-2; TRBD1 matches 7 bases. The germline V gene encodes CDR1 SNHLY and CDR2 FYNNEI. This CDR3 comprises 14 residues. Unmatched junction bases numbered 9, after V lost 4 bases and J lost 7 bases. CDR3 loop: CASSVWTGVSGYTF. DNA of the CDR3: TGTGCCAGCAGTGTCTGGACAGGTGTAAGTGGCTACACCTTC. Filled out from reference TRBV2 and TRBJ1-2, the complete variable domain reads EPEVTQTPSHQVTQMGQEVILRCVPISNHLYFYWYRQILGQKVEFLVSFYNNEISEKSEIFDDQFSVERPDGSNFTLKIRSTKLEDSAMYFCASSVWTGVSGYTFGSGTRLTVV.

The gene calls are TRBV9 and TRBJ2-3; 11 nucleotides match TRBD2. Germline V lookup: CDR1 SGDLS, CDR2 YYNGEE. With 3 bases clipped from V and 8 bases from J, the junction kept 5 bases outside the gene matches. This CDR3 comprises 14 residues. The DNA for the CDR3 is TGTGCCAGCAGCGCGGGGACTAGCGGATTTACGCAGTATTTT. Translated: CASSAGTSGFTQYF.

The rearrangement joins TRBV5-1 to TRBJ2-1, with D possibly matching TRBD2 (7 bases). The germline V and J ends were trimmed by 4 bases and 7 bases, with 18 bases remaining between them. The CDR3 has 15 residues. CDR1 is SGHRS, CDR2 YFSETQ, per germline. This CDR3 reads CASSPRGEGGNEQFF. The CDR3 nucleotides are TGCGCCAGCAGCCCCCGGGGGGAGGGGGGGAATGAGCAGTTCTTC.

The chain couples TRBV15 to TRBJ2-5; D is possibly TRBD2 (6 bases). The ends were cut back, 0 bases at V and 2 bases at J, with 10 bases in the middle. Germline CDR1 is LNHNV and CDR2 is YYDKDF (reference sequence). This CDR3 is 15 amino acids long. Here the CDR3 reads CATSREGTPQETQYF. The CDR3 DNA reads TGTGCCACCAGCAGAGAAGGGACTCCTCAAGAGACCCAGTACTTC. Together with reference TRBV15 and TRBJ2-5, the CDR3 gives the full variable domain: DAMVIQNPRYQVTQFGKPVTLSCSQTLNHNVMYWYQQKSSQAPKLLFHYYDKDFNNEADTPDNFQSRRPNTSFCFLDIRSPGLGDTAMYLCATSREGTPQETQYFGPGTRLLVL.

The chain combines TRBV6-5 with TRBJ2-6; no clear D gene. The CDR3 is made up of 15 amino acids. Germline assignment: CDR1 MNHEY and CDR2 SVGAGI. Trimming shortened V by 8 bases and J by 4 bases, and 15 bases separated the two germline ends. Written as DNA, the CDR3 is TGTGCCAGCCTTAGCCTGGGTAGCGGGGCCAACGTCCTGACTTTC. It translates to CASLSLGSGANVLTF.